Described below is a single TCR beta chain sequence and its context. Stated treatment: about 20 received Ad26.COV2.S at low or high dose, single or two shots; about five received placebo; per-sample allocation not given. The study sampled participants on day 63 after the first vaccine or placebo injection. This entry is derived from a study of Ad26.COV2.S vaccination and SARS-CoV-2 variants. At the level of the study: The vaccine Ad26.COV2.S was put into the muscle once, or twice with 56 days between.

In germline, CDR1 is SQVTM, CDR2 ANQGSEA. V lost 4 bases and J 8 bases, leaving 11 bases between the germline ends. The CDR3 totals 11 residues. The method was immunoSEQ multiplex PCR; TCRdb's version includes in-frame clones alone and lacks a portion of them. Here the sample spans more than 300,000 clones, about 88% being singletons. This receptor was taken from a person aged 18-65 years who received the Ad26.COV2.S COVID-19 vaccine or a placebo. The chain carries TRBV29-1 and TRBJ1-2; D gene unclear. The input for sequencing was peripheral blood, taken in a trial of Ad26.COV2.S vaccine versus placebo. This chain's CDR3 is CSVGGSGGYTF. CDR3 sequence (DNA): TGCAGCGTTGGCGGCTCGGGGGGCTACACCTTC.